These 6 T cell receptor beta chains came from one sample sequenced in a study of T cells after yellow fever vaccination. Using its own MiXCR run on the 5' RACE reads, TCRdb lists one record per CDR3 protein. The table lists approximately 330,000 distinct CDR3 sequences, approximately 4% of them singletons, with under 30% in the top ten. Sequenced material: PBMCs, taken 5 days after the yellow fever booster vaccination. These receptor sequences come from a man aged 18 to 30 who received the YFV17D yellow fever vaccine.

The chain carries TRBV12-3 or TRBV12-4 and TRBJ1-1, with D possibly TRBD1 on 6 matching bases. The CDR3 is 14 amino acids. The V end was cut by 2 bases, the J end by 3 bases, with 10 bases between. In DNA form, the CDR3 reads TGTGCCAGCAGTTTAAACAGGGTAGACACTGAAGCTTTCTTT. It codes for CASSLNRVDTEAFF.

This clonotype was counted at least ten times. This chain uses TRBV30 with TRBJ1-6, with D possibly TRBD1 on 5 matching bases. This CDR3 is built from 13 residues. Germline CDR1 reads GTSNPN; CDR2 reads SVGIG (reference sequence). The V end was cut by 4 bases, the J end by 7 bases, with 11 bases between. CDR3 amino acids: CAWMVAGNSPLHF. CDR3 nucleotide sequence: TGTGCCTGGATGGTGGCAGGGAATTCACCCCTCCACTTT.

The CDR3 reads CASSPAGTGLNYGYTF. CDR3 nucleotide sequence: TGTGCCAGCAGCCCAGCCGGGACAGGGCTGAACTATGGCTACACCTTC. The chain combines TRBV7-2 with TRBJ1-2; 9 nucleotides match TRBD1. The CDR3 contains 16 residues. Trimming cost V 5 bases and J 2 bases; bases outside gene matches: 9. CDR1 and CDR2 (germline): SGHTA, FQGNSA. Full variable domain (missing parts from reference TRBV7-2 and TRBJ1-2): GAGVSQSPSNKVTEKGKDVELRCDPISGHTALYWYRQSLGQGLEFLIYFQGNSAPDKSGLPSDRFSAERTGGSVSTLTIQRTQQEDSAVYLCASSPAGTGLNYGYTFGSGTRLTVV.

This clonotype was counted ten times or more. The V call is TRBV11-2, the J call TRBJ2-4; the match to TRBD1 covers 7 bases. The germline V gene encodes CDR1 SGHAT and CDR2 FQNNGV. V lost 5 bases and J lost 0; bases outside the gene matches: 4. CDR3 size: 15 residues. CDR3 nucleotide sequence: TGTGCCAGCAGCGGGACAGAACAAGCCAAAAACATTCAGTACTTC. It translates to CASSGTEQAKNIQYF.

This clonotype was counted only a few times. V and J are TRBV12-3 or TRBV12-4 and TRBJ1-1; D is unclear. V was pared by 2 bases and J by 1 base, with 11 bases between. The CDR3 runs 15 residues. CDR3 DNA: TGTGCCAGCAGTTTACGCGTTGGCGGGAACACTGAAGCTTTCTTT. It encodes CASSLRVGGNTEAFF.

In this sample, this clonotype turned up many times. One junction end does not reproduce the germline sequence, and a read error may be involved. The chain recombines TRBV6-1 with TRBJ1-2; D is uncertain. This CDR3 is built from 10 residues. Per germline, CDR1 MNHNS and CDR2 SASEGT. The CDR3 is CASSEPGPVF. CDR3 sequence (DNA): TGTGCCAGCAGTGAACCGGGCCCGGTCTTC.